This T cell receptor (beta chain) was sequenced during a study of PD-1 blockade in classical Hodgkin lymphoma. The time point: cycle 4 day 1 (C4D1), after around six weeks of nivolumab. Every patient had relapsed following autologous stem cell transplantation, and cohorts differed in brentuximab vedotin exposure. The CDR3 is 17 residues long. CDR1 is ENHRY, CDR2 SYGVKD, per germline. V shed 0 bases and J shed 2 bases, with 14 bases lying between them. Assay: immunoSEQ multiplex PCR; the TCRdb copy retains only in-frame clones and omits some. The table has about 24,000 clones, approximately 77% seen once.

The TCR originated in a human donor with classical Hodgkin lymphoma. The chain links TRBV10-3 to TRBJ1-5, with a tentative D call TRBD1 (6 bases). This sample comprised peripheral blood mononuclear cells (PBMCs), obtained before the fourth cycle of nivolumab. The CDR3 protein is CAISESVPGAGNQPQHF. CDR3 nucleotide sequence: TGTGCCATCAGTGAGTCTGTCCCGGGGGCCGGCAATCAGCCCCAGCATTTT.